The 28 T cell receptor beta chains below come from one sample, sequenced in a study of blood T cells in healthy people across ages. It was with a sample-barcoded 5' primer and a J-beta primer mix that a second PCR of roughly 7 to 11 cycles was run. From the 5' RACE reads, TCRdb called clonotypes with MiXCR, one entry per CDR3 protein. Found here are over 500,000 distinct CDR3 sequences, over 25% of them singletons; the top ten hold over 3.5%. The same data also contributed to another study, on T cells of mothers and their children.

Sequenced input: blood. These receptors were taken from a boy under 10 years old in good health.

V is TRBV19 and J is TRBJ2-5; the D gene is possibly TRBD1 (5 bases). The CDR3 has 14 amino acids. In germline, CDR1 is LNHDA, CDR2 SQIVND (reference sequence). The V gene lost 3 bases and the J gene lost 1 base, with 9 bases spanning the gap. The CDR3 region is CASSIDRVQETQYF. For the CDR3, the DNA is TGTGCCAGTAGTATCGACAGAGTCCAAGAGACCCAGTACTTC.

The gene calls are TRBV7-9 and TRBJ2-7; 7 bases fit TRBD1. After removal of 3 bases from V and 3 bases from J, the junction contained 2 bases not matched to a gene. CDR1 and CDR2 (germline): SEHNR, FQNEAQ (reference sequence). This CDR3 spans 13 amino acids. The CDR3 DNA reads TGTGCCAGCAGCTTTAGGGGGCTCTACGAGCAGTACTTC. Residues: CASSFRGLYEQYF.

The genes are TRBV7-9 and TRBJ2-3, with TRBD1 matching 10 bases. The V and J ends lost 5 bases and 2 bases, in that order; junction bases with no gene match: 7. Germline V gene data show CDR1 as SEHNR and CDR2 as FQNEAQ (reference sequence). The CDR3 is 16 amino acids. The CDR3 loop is CASSLGTGVVTDTQYF. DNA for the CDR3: TGTGCCAGCAGCCTCGGGACAGGGGTCGTCACAGATACGCAGTATTTT. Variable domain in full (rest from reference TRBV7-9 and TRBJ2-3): DTGVSQNPRHKITKRGQNVTFRCDPISEHNRLYWYRQTLGQGPEFLTYFQNEAQLEKSRLLSDRFSAERPKGSFSTLEIQRTEQGDSAMYLCASSLGTGVVTDTQYFGPGTRLTVL.

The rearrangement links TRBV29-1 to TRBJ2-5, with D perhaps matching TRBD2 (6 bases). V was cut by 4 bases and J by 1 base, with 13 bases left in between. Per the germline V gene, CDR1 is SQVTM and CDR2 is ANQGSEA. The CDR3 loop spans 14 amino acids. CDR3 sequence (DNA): TGCAGCGTTGTTTCGGGGGTAAGCCAAGAGACCCAGTACTTC. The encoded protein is CSVVSGVSQETQYF.

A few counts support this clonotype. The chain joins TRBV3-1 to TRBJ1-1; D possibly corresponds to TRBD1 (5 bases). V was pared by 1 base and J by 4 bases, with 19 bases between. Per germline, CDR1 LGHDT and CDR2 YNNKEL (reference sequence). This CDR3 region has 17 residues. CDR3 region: CASSQGGPWGGSTEAFF. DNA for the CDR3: TGTGCCAGCAGCCAAGGGGGTCCTTGGGGGGGAAGCACTGAAGCTTTCTTT.

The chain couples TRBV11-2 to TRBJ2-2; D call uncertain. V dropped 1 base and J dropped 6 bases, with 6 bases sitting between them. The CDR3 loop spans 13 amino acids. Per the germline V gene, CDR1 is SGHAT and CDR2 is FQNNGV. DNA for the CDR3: TGTGCCAGCAGCTTAGGGGTCGCCGGGGAGCTGTTTTTT. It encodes CASSLGVAGELFF.

CDR3 sequence: CASSTPSWGGKDTQYF. Written as DNA, the CDR3 is TGTGCCAGCAGCACTCCCAGTTGGGGGGGCAAGGATACGCAGTATTTT. The chain is built from TRBV9 and TRBJ2-3; TRBD2 is a possible D gene (7 bases). The V end lost 4 bases, the J end lost 6 bases, and 21 bases lay between the germline ends. From germline, CDR1 is SGDLS and CDR2 YYNGEE. This CDR3 is 16 amino acids long.

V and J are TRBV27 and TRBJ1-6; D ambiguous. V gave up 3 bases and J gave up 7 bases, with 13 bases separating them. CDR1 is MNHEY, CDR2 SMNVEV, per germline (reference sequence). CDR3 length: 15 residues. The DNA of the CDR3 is TGTGCCAGCAGTTTTCTAGGGAGGGTCAATTCACCCCTCCACTTT. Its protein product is CASSFLGRVNSPLHF.

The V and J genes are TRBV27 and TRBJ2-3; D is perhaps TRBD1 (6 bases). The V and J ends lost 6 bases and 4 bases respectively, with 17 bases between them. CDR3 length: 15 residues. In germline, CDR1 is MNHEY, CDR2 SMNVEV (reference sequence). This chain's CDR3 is CASSPVTGSADTQYF. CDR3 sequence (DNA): TGTGCCAGCAGCCCCGTAACAGGGAGTGCAGATACGCAGTATTTT.

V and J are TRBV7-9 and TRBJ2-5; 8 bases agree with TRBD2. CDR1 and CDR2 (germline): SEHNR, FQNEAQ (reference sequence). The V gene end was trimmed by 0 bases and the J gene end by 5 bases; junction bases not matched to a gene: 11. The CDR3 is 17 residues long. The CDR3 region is CASSLASGGPSGETQYF. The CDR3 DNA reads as TGTGCCAGCAGCTTAGCATCGGGAGGGCCGAGCGGGGAGACCCAGTACTTC.

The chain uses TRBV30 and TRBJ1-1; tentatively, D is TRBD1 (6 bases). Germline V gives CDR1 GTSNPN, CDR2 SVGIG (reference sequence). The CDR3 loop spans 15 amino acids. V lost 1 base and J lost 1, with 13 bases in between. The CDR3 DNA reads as TGTGCCTGGAGTGGCCCCAAGACAGGGAACACTGAAGCTTTCTTT. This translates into CAWSGPKTGNTEAFF.

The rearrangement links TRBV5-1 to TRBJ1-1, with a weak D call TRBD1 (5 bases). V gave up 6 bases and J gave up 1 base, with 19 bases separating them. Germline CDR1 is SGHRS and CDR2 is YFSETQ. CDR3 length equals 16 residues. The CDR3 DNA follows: TGCGCCAGCAACCCGAGCTGGCAGGGTGGGAACACTGAAGCTTTCTTT. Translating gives CASNPSWQGGNTEAFF.

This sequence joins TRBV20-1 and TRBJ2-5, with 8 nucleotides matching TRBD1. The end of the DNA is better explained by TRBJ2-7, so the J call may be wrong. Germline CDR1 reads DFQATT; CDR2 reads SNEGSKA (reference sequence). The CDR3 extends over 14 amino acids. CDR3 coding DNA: TGCAGTGTAAGGAACCCATCGACAGGGGTCGAGCAGTACTTC. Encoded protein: CSVRNPSTGVEQYF.

CDR3 sequence: CASSLAREGLSGELFF. The CDR3 DNA reads as TGTGCCAGCAGCTTAGCAAGGGAGGGGTTATCCGGGGAGCTGTTTTTT. The chain is built from TRBV11-2 and TRBJ2-2; 7 bases map to TRBD2. The J segment lost 6 bases and the V segment lost 1 base, leaving 8 bases of the junction unmatched. The V gene's germline CDR1 is SGHAT and CDR2 FQNNGV. The CDR3 extends over 16 amino acids.

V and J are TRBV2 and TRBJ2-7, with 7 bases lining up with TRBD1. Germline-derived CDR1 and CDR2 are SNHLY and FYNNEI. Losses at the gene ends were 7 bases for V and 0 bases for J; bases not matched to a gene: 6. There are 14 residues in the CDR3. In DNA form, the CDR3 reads TGTGCCAGCAAAGGGACAGCCTTCTCCTACGAGCAGTACTTC. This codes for CASKGTAFSYEQYF. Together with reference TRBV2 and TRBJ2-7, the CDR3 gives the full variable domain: EPEVTQTPSHQVTQMGQEVILRCVPISNHLYFYWYRQILGQKVEFLVSFYNNEISEKSEIFDDQFSVERPDGSNFTLKIRSTKLEDSAMYFCASKGTAFSYEQYFGPGTRLTVT.

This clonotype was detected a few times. Here the CDR3 DNA reads TGTGCCAGCAGTCCATGGACAGGGAGAAGCGCCTACGAGCAGTACTTC. Translated, it gives CASSPWTGRSAYEQYF. The chain links TRBV12-3 or TRBV12-4 to TRBJ2-7, with TRBD1 matching 8 bases. The V gene end was trimmed by 5 bases and the J gene end by 2 bases; junction bases not matched to a gene: 11. The CDR3 sequence is 16 residues long.

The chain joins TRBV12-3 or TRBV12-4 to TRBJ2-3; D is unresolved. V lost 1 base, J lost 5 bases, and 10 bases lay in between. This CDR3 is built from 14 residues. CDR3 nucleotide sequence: TGTGCCAGCAGTTTAGTAGCATTGAAAGATACGCAGTATTTT. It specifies CASSLVALKDTQYF.

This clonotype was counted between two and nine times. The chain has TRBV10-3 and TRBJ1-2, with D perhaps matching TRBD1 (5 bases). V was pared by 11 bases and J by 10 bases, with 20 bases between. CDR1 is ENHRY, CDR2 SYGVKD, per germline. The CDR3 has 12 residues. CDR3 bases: TGTGCCTCGTGGGAATCAGGGATGGACTACACCTTC. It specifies CASWESGMDYTF.

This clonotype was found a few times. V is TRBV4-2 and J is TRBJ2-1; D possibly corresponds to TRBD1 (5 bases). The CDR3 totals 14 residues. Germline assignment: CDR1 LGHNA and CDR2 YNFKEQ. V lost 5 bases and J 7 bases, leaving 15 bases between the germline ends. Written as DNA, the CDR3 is TGTGCCAGCAGCACATCCAGGGCGGCAAATGAGCAGTTCTTC. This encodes CASSTSRAANEQFF.

The CDR3 loop is CASSTPSGANVLTF. As DNA, the CDR3 is TGTGCCAGCAGTACGCCCTCTGGGGCCAACGTCCTGACTTTC. The chain has TRBV12-3 or TRBV12-4 and TRBJ2-6; D not resolved. The ends were cut back, 5 bases at V and 0 bases at J, with 5 bases in the middle. The CDR3 has 14 amino acids.

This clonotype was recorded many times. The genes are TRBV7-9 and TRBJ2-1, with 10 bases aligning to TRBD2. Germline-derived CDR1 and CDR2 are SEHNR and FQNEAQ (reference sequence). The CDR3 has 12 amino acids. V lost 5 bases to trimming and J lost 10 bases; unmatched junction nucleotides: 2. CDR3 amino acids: CASSPTSGEQFF. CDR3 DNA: TGTGCCAGCAGCCCGACTAGCGGGGAGCAGTTCTTC.

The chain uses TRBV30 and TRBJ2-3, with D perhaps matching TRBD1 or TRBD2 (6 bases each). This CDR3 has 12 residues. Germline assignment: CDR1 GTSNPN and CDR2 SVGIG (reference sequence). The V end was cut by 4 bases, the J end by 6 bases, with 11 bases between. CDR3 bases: TGTGCCTGGAATTGGGGGGCGGATACGCAGTATTTT. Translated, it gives CAWNWGADTQYF.

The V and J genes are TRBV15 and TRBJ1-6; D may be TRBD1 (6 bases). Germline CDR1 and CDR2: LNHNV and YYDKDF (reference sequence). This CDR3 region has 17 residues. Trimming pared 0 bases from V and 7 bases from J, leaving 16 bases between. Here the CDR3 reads CATSRDAYRAKNSPLHF. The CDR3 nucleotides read TGTGCCACCAGCAGAGATGCCTACAGGGCGAAAAATTCACCCCTCCACTTT.

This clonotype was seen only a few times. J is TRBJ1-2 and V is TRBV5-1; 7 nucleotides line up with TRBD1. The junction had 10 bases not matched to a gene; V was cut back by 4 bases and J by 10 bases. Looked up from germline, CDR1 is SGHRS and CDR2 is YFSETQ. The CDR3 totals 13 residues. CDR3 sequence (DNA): TGCGCCAGCAGCAACCGGGACAGCCCTTTCTACACCTTC. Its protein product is CASSNRDSPFYTF.

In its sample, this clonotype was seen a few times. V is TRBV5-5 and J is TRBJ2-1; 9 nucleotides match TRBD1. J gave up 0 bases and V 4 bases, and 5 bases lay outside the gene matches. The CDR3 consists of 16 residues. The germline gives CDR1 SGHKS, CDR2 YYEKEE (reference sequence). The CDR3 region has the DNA TGTGCCAGCAGCGCTGGACAGGGGAACTCCTACAATGAGCAGTTCTTC. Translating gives CASSAGQGNSYNEQFF.

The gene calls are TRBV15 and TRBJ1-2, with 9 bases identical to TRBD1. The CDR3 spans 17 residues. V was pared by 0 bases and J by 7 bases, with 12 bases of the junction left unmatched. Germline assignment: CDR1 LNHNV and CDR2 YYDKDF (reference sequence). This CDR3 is CATSRDEGDRGSSGYTF. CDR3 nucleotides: TGTGCCACCAGCAGAGATGAAGGCGACAGGGGGTCGAGTGGCTACACCTTC.

DNA for the CDR3: TGTGCCAGCAGCTTATGGCGGGGGAACAATGAGCAGTTCTTC. It codes for CASSLWRGNNEQFF. The chain links TRBV7-2 to TRBJ2-1; TRBD2 matches at 7 bases. Germline CDR1 is SGHTA and CDR2 is FQGNSA. The V gene end was trimmed by 2 bases and the J gene end by 5 bases; junction bases not matched to a gene: 3. The CDR3 extends over 14 amino acids.

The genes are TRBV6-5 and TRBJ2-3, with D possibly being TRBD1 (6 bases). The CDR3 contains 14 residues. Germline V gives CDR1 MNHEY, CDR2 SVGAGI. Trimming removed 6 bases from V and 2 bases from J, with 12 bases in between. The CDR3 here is CASSLQGITDTQYF. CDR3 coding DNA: TGTGCCAGCAGCCTACAGGGAATCACAGATACGCAGTATTTT.